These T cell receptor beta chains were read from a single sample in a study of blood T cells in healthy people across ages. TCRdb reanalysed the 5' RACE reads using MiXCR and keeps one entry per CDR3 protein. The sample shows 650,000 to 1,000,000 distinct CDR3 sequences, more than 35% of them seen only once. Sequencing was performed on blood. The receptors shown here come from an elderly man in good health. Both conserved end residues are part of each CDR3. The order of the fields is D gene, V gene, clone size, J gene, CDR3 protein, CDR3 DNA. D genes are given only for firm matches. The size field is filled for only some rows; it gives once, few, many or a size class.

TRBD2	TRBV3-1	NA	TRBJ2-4	CASSPLAGTNIQYF	TGTGCCAGCAGCCCGCTAGCGGGGACAAACATTCAGTACTTC
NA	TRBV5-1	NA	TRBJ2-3	CASRSAELSTDTQYF	TGCGCCAGCAGATCCGCGGAGCTTAGCACAGATACGCAGTATTTT
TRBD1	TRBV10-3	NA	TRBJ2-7	CAISTGTAYEQYF	TGTGCCATCAGTACCGGGACAGCCTACGAGCAGTACTTC
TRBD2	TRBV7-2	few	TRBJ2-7	CASSLSLAGNYEQYF	TGTGCCAGCAGCTTAAGTCTAGCGGGAAACTACGAGCAGTACTTC
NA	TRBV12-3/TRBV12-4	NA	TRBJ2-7	CASSLLIAAAMTSYEQYF	TGTGCCAGCAGTTTATTAATAGCGGCGGCCATGACCTCCTACGAGCAGTACTTC
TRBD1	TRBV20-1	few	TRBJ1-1	CSASGQGNTEAFF	TGCAGTGCTAGTGGACAGGGGAACACTGAAGCTTTCTTT
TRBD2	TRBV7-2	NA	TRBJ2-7	CASSDRRTSGSPLFYEQYF	TGTGCCAGCAGCGACCGTAGGACTAGCGGGAGTCCCCTTTTTTACGAGCAGTACTTC
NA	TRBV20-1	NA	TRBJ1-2	CSARTQGSNYGYTF	TGCAGTGCTCGTACTCAGGGGTCTAACTATGGCTACACCTTC
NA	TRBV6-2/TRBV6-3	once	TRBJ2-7	CASSYNMGPGVHEQYF	TGTGCCAGCAGTTACAACATGGGACCCGGGGTCCACGAGCAGTACTTC
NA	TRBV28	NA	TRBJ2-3	CASTTWGTSSDTQYF	TGTGCCAGCACCACATGGGGTACTAGTTCAGATACGCAGTATTTT
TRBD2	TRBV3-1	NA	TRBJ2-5	CASSQFLAGAQETQYF	TGTGCCAGCAGCCAATTTCTAGCGGGGGCCCAAGAGACCCAGTACTTC
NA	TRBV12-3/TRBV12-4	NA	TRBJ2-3	CASSIGSTDTEYF	TGTGCCAGCAGCATAGGAAGCACAGATACGGAGTATTTT
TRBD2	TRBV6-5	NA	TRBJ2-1	CASSREGLAAYSEQFF	TGTGCCAGCAGCCGAGAGGGACTAGCGGCTTACAGTGAGCAGTTCTTC
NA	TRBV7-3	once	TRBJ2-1	CASSIRQASEQFF	TGTGCCAGCAGTATTCGACAGGCTAGTGAGCAGTTCTTC
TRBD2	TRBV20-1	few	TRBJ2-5	CSARPVAGGRETQYF	TGCAGTGCTAGGCCGGTAGCGGGAGGCCGGGAGACCCAGTACTTC
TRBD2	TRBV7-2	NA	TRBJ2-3	CASSTTSGGADTQYF	TGTGCCAGCAGCACAACTAGCGGGGGGGCAGATACGCAGTATTTT
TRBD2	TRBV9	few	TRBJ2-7	CASSVSGGPYEQYF	TGTGCCAGCAGCGTTAGCGGGGGGCCCTACGAGCAGTACTTC
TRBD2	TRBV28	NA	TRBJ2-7	CASSRGGRYEQYF	TGTGCCAGCTCACGGGGAGGGCGCTACGAGCAGTACTTC
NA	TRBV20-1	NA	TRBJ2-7	CSAAPDGSYEQYF	TGCAGTGCCGCACCGGACGGTAGCTACGAGCAGTACTTC
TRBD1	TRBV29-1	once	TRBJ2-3	CSVLSPGQGATDMQYF	TGCAGCGTTCTCTCCCCGGGACAGGGGGCAACAGATATGCAGTATTTT
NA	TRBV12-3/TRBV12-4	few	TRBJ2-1	CASSSETRPIDEQFF	TGTGCCAGCAGTTCCGAGACTAGGCCCATAGATGAGCAGTTCTTC
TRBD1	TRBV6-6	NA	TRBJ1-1	CASSGDRANTEAFF	TGTGCCAGCAGTGGGGACAGGGCGAACACTGAAGCTTTCTTT
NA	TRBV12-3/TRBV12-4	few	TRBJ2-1	CASSPSLSETYNEQFF	TGTGCCAGCAGTCCCAGCCTTAGCGAGACCTACAATGAGCAGTTCTTC
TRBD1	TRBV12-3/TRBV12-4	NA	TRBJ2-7	CASSTGTVSYEQYF	TGTGCCAGCAGCACCGGGACAGTCTCCTACGAGCAGTACTTC
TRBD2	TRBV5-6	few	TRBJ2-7	CASSGLAVGYEQYF	TGTGCCAGCAGCGGACTAGCGGTAGGCTACGAGCAGTACTTC